This T cell receptor (beta chain) was found in a study of T cells in localized non-small cell lung cancer (TCRdb year 2020). In terms of the full investigation: The study analyzed T cell repertoires of under 250 early-stage NSCLC patients, comparing tumors and uninvolved tumor-adjacent lungs. NSCLC patients had a mean age of approximately 66 years, and more than 120 were male and over 85 female. All 240 or so NSCLC patients in the cohort were treatment-naive and had localized lung tumors that were resected.

This clone was seen a few times. Its target antigen remains unknown. There are no base qualities to consult, and no much larger clone falls within one base. At diagnosis, tumor, uninvolved tumor-adjacent lung and peripheral blood were collected and then preserved as a mix of FFPE and fresh-frozen material. Looking up the germline V gene yields CDR1 SGHDN and CDR2 FVKESK. V sheds 4 bases and J sheds 2 bases, leaving 11 bases between their ends. The CDR3, cysteine through phenylalanine, is 14 amino acids long. Only the CDR3 part of the read is kept: 42 bases, read in frame from the first base. The investigation overall reported the following: Because of the exploratory design, TCR variables were selected using unadjusted p-values without false-discovery rate correction. Higher blood T cell density associated with longer overall survival, while higher adjacent-lung clonality associated with shorter survival. Uninvolved tumor-adjacent lung showed the highest T cell clonality, higher than tumor, which suggests more focused antigenic responses in the adjacent lung. Because multi-region sequencing of the tumors was not done, intratumor heterogeneity could not be ruled out. Of the top 100 tumor clones, a median of roughly 53 were detected in paired uninvolved adjacent lung; 28 were also among that lung's top 100.

TCR beta CDR3 regions were sequenced from DNA using the immunoSEQ Assay. The published analysis was carried out like this. T cell density was computed as TCR beta template counts normalized to usable DNA estimated by amplifying housekeeping genes. The preseqR package was used to estimate richness by extrapolating to 400,000 templates for PBMC samples and to 120,000 templates for tissue samples. Clonality was defined by subtracting Pielou's evenness from one. Tissue-enriched TCRs were identified through differential abundance testing performed on productive amino-acid clonotypes, with a minimum total count of 5 and an alpha of 0.1. The Jaccard Index and the Morisita Overlap Index were used to measure how much the repertoires overlapped between compartments. GLIPH grouped TCR beta CDR3s together with public tetramer-defined viral CDR3s, and a viral motif had to include at least three viral sequences and also show V-gene enrichment. Sourced from immuneACCESS, this table was stored by TCRdb with only in-frame sequences that have V and J called. A share of the clones is absent; for the studies checked, an unresolved V gene accounts for under half, and the remainder has no known explanation. That table furnishes V, J and clone size, whereas the DNA furnished D and trimming. For this sample there are just over 4,000 clones; around 40% appear just once. The ten largest clones take up roughly 5.7% of the sample.

The clonotype comes from a woman aged 35 to 75 with stage I lung adenocarcinoma. The chain couples TRBV14 to TRBJ1-1; TRBD1 is possibly the D segment (5 matching bases). Here the sequenced sample was lung tumor tissue, taken before any cancer treatment. The CDR3 reads as follows: CASSRGVINTEAFF. The DNA reads as follows: TGTGCCAGCAGCCGGGGGGTCATTAACACTGAAGCTTTCTTT.